A single sample is the source of the 10 T cell receptor beta chains below, sequenced in a study of blood T cell repertoires in COVID-19. The protocol was immunoSEQ multiplex PCR, while the TCRdb copy is restricted to in-frame clones and leaves out a portion. Of 140,000 to 150,000 clones detected, roughly 79% appear once; the ten largest clones hold roughly 8.7%. Sample: peripheral blood. These receptors were collected from a middle-aged man with active or convalescent COVID-19.

V is TRBV6-2 or TRBV6-3 and J is TRBJ2-7, with TRBD2 identical over 9 bases. The CDR3 spans 15 residues. CDR1 and CDR2 (germline): MNHEY, SVGEGT. J gave up 7 bases and V 4 bases, and 11 bases lay outside the gene matches. As DNA, the CDR3 is TGTGCCAGCAGTTCCCTAGCGGGAAGTCTACGAGAGCAGTACTTC. Its protein product is CASSSLAGSLREQYF.

The rearrangement links TRBV28 to TRBJ1-6; 7 bases fit TRBD1. Germline V lookup: CDR1 MDHEN, CDR2 SYDVKM. The V gene end was trimmed by 4 bases and the J gene end by 7 bases; junction bases not matched to a gene: 7. The CDR3 length is 15 residues. CDR3 region: CASSSYRGWNSPLHF. Written as DNA, the CDR3 is TGTGCCAGCAGTTCTTACAGGGGTTGGAATTCACCCCTCCACTTT. The full variable domain, in which reference TRBV28 and TRBJ1-6 provide the parts outside the CDR3, is DVKVTQSSRYLVKRTGEKVFLECVQDMDHENMFWYRQDPGLGLRLIYFSYDVKMKEKGDIPEGYSVSREKKERFSLILESASTNQTSMYLCASSSYRGWNSPLHFGNGTRLTVT.

The CDR3 DNA is TGTGCCAGCAGCCCCGGGGGCGGGGGAGAGGAAAAACTGTTTTTT. It encodes CASSPGGGGEEKLFF. The chain has TRBV5-8 and TRBJ1-4; D is perhaps TRBD1 (6 bases). The CDR3 extends over 15 amino acids. Germline V gene sequence: CDR1 SGHTS, CDR2 YDEGEE. The germline V and J ends were trimmed by 4 bases and 8 bases, with 18 bases remaining between them.

The rearrangement uses TRBV15 and TRBJ2-2, with D tentatively TRBD2 (6 bases). Germline V gene data show CDR1 as LNHNV and CDR2 as YYDKDF (reference sequence). With 8 bases removed from V and 0 bases from J, the gap between germline ends came to 13 bases. This CDR3 has 15 residues. The CDR3: CATPSRGANTGELFF. CDR3 nucleotide sequence: TGTGCCACCCCCTCCCGCGGGGCGAACACCGGGGAGCTGTTTTTT. The variable domain in full, completed from reference TRBV15 and TRBJ2-2, reads DAMVIQNPRYQVTQFGKPVTLSCSQTLNHNVMYWYQQKSSQAPKLLFHYYDKDFNNEADTPDNFQSRRPNTSFCFLDIRSPGLGDTAMYLCATPSRGANTGELFFGEGSRLTVL.

This clone came up a few times. The chain couples TRBV7-9 to TRBJ2-5, with TRBD2 matching 7 bases. Germline loops: CDR1 SEHNR, CDR2 FQNEAQ (reference sequence). The ends lost 7 bases at V and 5 bases at J; junction bases unmatched: 13. The CDR3 loop spans 15 amino acids. The CDR3 sequence is CASIMTSSRKETQYF. The CDR3 bases are TGTGCCAGCATCATGACTAGCAGCCGCAAGGAGACCCAGTACTTC.

The V call is TRBV20-1, the J call TRBJ2-7; D is possibly TRBD2 (5 bases). Trimming took 3 bases from V and 0 from J, leaving 15 bases between them. CDR3 length equals 15 residues. Looked up from germline, CDR1 is DFQATT and CDR2 is SNEGSKA (reference sequence). The CDR3 DNA follows: TGCAGTGCTAGTAAAGGACTGGCCAGCTCCTACGAGCAGTACTTC. Translating gives CSASKGLASSYEQYF.

This chain links TRBV7-9 with TRBJ2-2; 10 bases align to TRBD2. In germline, CDR1 is SEHNR, CDR2 FQNEAQ (reference sequence). V lost 5 bases and J lost 7; bases outside the gene matches: 13. This CDR3 is built from 17 residues. CDR3 DNA sequence: TGTGCCAGCAGCCCAGGTCCTAGCGGGAGATGGGGCGGGGAGCTGTTTTTT. The encoded protein is CASSPGPSGRWGGELFF.

The genes are TRBV6-6 and TRBJ1-1; TRBD1 is a possible D gene (5 bases). V lost 2 bases and J lost 5, with 12 bases in between. CDR1 and CDR2 (germline): MNHNY, SVGAGI (reference sequence). CDR3 length: 14 residues. The DNA for the CDR3 is TGTGCCAGCAGTTACGCAGGGTTGCTGACTGAAGCTTTCTTT. Its protein product is CASSYAGLLTEAFF.

The V gene is TRBV5-1, the J gene TRBJ2-1; 9 nucleotides match TRBD2. Germline V gene sequence: CDR1 SGHRS, CDR2 YFSETQ. Trimming removed 4 bases from V and 2 bases from J; junction bases left unmatched: 7. The CDR3 has 16 residues. CDR3 region: CASSPRTSDPYNEQFF. For the CDR3, the DNA is TGCGCCAGCAGCCCCCGGACTAGCGATCCCTACAATGAGCAGTTCTTC.

The V gene is TRBV6-1, the J gene TRBJ2-7; 11 positions match TRBD2. This CDR3 is built from 16 residues. Germline CDR1 is MNHNS and CDR2 is SASEGT. The V and J ends lost 4 bases and 4 bases, in that order; junction bases with no gene match: 9. As DNA, the CDR3 is TGTGCCAGCAGTGCCAGCGTAGCGGGGGGGACGTACGAGCAGTACTTC. It codes for CASSASVAGGTYEQYF.